This TCR beta chain was identified during a study of cytomegalovirus exposure and HLA in healthy donors. The length of the CDR3 is 13 residues. Germline V gene sequence: CDR1 MNHEY, CDR2 SMNVEV (reference sequence). V shed 8 bases and J 12 bases; nucleotides not matched to a gene: 13. This clone was observed once. The PCR had 60 Vbeta and 13 Jbeta primers. Using immunoSEQ multiplex PCR, the repertoire was profiled, and TCRdb retains in-frame clones only, with some absent. The top ten clones hold under 2.5% of a sample with approximately 150,000 clones, roughly 78% of them seen once. The receptor comes from a man aged 40-55 years in good health and CMV-seronegative. Sequenced: PBMCs. V usage is TRBV27 and J usage is TRBJ2-4, with 7 nucleotides matching TRBD1. The CDR3 reads CASGQVTGDSQYF. CDR3 bases: TGTGCCAGCGGACAAGTAACAGGGGACAGTCAGTACTTC.